This is a list of T cell receptor beta chains from one sample in a study of human T cells and chemical hapten exposure. TCRdb itself ran the 5' RACE reads through MiXCR, one entry per CDR3 protein. Of about 120,000 distinct CDR3 sequences listed, roughly 18% were seen once; the top ten hold about 3%. These receptors came from a human donor in good health. The CDR3 runs from the conserved cysteine through the conserved F or W. Fields, in order: V gene, D gene, CDR3 length, clone size, J gene, CDR3 protein, CDR3 DNA. The D gene is left open where the match is weak. The size of a clone is reported for some rows only, either as once, few or many, or as a class for expanded clones.

v_gene: TRBV3-1; d_gene: .; len: 12; abundance: few; j_gene: TRBJ2-3; CDR3aa: CASSQGRDTQYF; CDR3nt: TGTGCCAGCAGCCAAGGGCGGGATACGCAGTATTTT
v_gene: TRBV20-1; d_gene: TRBD1; len: 14; abundance: .; j_gene: TRBJ1-5; CDR3aa: CSARGDRENQPQHF; CDR3nt: TGCAGTGCTAGGGGTGACAGGGAGAATCAGCCCCAGCATTTT
v_gene: TRBV12-3/TRBV12-4; d_gene: TRBD1; len: 14; abundance: few; j_gene: TRBJ1-3; CDR3aa: CASRFTGAGNTIYF; CDR3nt: TGTGCCAGCAGGTTTACAGGGGCTGGAAACACCATATATTTT
v_gene: TRBV20-1; d_gene: TRBD2; len: 18; abundance: .; j_gene: TRBJ2-4; CDR3aa: CSARGGTSGSLAKNIQYF; CDR3nt: TGCAGTGCTAGAGGAGGGACTAGCGGGTCATTAGCCAAAAACATTCAGTACTTC
v_gene: TRBV7-2; d_gene: .; len: 17; abundance: .; j_gene: TRBJ2-1; CDR3aa: CASSLGTGGFGQGEQFF; CDR3nt: .
v_gene: TRBV27; d_gene: .; len: 15; abundance: .; j_gene: TRBJ1-2; CDR3aa: CASSPTGPRERGYTF; CDR3nt: TGTGCCAGCAGTCCCACGGGGCCCAGGGAACGTGGCTACACCTTC
v_gene: TRBV6-2/TRBV6-3; d_gene: TRBD2; len: 14; abundance: few; j_gene: TRBJ2-5; CDR3aa: CASSYQTSGETQYF; CDR3nt: TGTGCCAGCAGTTACCAGACTAGCGGGGAGACCCAGTACTTC
v_gene: TRBV6-5; d_gene: .; len: 15; abundance: .; j_gene: TRBJ2-2; CDR3aa: CASSYGTARAGELFF; CDR3nt: TGTGCCAGCAGTTATGGGACTGCTAGAGCCGGGGAGCTGTTTTTT
v_gene: TRBV28; d_gene: .; len: 13; abundance: few; j_gene: TRBJ2-3; CDR3aa: CASSLRNRGTQYF; CDR3nt: TGTGCCAGCAGTTTGCGGAATAGAGGTACGCAGTATTTT
v_gene: TRBV5-4; d_gene: .; len: 14; abundance: .; j_gene: TRBJ2-2; CDR3aa: CASSLDRYTGELFF; CDR3nt: TGTGCCAGCAGCTTGGACAGATACACCGGGGAGCTGTTTTTT
v_gene: TRBV6-5; d_gene: TRBD2; len: 13; abundance: few; j_gene: TRBJ2-5; CDR3aa: CASSYGIGRAQYF; CDR3nt: TGTGCCAGCAGTTACGGTATAGGGAGGGCCCAGTACTTC
v_gene: TRBV11-2; d_gene: .; len: 16; abundance: .; j_gene: TRBJ1-4; CDR3aa: CASSFYGQRLNEKLFF; CDR3nt: TGTGCCAGCAGCTTTTACGGTCAGAGGCTTAATGAAAAACTGTTTTTT
v_gene: TRBV24-1; d_gene: TRBD1; len: 15; abundance: .; j_gene: TRBJ2-3; CDR3aa: CATSTPGQGRDTQYF; CDR3nt: TGTGCCACCAGCACTCCGGGACAGGGGCGGGATACGCAGTATTTT
v_gene: TRBV9; d_gene: TRBD1; len: 13; abundance: .; j_gene: TRBJ1-2; CDR3aa: CASSAGTAYGYTF; CDR3nt: TGTGCCAGCAGCGCCGGGACAGCCTATGGCTACACCTTC
v_gene: TRBV29-1; d_gene: .; len: 13; abundance: few; j_gene: TRBJ1-1; CDR3aa: CSVLTEGHTEAFF; CDR3nt: TGCAGCGTTCTTACGGAAGGGCACACTGAAGCTTTCTTT
v_gene: TRBV4-2; d_gene: TRBD1; len: 14; abundance: few; j_gene: TRBJ2-7; CDR3aa: CASSQDTGDHEQYF; CDR3nt: TGTGCCAGCAGCCAAGATACAGGGGACCACGAGCAGTACTTC
v_gene: TRBV20-1; d_gene: .; len: 16; abundance: .; j_gene: TRBJ1-5; CDR3aa: CSARDRMGLSNQPQHF; CDR3nt: TGCAGTGCTAGAGATCGCATGGGCCTTAGCAATCAGCCCCAGCATTTT
v_gene: TRBV10-3; d_gene: TRBD2; len: 14; abundance: .; j_gene: TRBJ2-1; CDR3aa: CAISEAGGGNEQFF; CDR3nt: TGTGCCATCAGTGAGGCGGGCGGGGGCAATGAGCAGTTCTTC
v_gene: TRBV30; d_gene: .; len: 12; abundance: .; j_gene: TRBJ2-1; CDR3aa: CAWSKRYNEQFF; CDR3nt: TGTGCCTGGAGTAAGCGGTACAATGAGCAGTTCTTC
v_gene: TRBV29-1; d_gene: TRBD1; len: 13; abundance: few; j_gene: TRBJ1-3; CDR3aa: CSVGGGNGNTIYF; CDR3nt: TGCAGCGTTGGAGGGGGCAACGGAAACACCATATATTTT
v_gene: TRBV20-1; d_gene: TRBD1; len: 15; abundance: many; j_gene: TRBJ1-5; CDR3aa: CSAIPLQGVNQPQHF; CDR3nt: TGCAGTGCTATTCCCCTGCAGGGGGTCAATCAGCCCCAGCATTTT
v_gene: TRBV28; d_gene: TRBD2; len: 16; abundance: few; j_gene: TRBJ2-5; CDR3aa: CASSFPVASGSETQYF; CDR3nt: TGTGCCAGCAGTTTCCCCGTTGCTAGCGGGAGTGAGACCCAGTACTTC
v_gene: TRBV28; d_gene: TRBD1; len: 13; abundance: once; j_gene: TRBJ2-7; CDR3aa: CASSLTGVYEQYF; CDR3nt: TGTGCCAGCAGTTTGACAGGGGTCTACGAGCAGTACTTC
v_gene: TRBV27; d_gene: TRBD2; len: 16; abundance: .; j_gene: TRBJ2-1; CDR3aa: CASIQGTSGRGNEQFF; CDR3nt: TGTGCCAGCATCCAGGGGACTAGCGGGAGGGGGAATGAGCAGTTCTTC
v_gene: TRBV28; d_gene: .; len: 16; abundance: few; j_gene: TRBJ2-7; CDR3aa: CASSSPRQAITYEQYF; CDR3nt: TGTGCCAGCAGTTCGCCCCGACAGGCAATCACCTACGAGCAGTACTTC
v_gene: TRBV7-2; d_gene: TRBD1; len: 16; abundance: .; j_gene: TRBJ2-3; CDR3aa: CASSLAGTGRTDTQYF; CDR3nt: TGTGCCAGCAGCTTGGCCGGGACAGGGAGGACAGATACGCAGTATTTT
v_gene: TRBV10-2; d_gene: .; len: 16; abundance: .; j_gene: TRBJ2-1; CDR3aa: CASSEGRASRRNEQFF; CDR3nt: TGCGCCAGCAGTGAGGGTAGGGCTAGCAGGAGGAATGAGCAGTTCTTC
v_gene: TRBV29-1; d_gene: .; len: 15; abundance: .; j_gene: TRBJ2-1; CDR3aa: CSVEGQLISYNEQFF; CDR3nt: TGCAGCGTTGAAGGTCAGCTCATCTCCTACAATGAGCAGTTCTTC
v_gene: TRBV28; d_gene: TRBD1; len: 16; abundance: few; j_gene: TRBJ1-3; CDR3aa: CASSQPTGISGNTIYF; CDR3nt: TGTGCCAGCAGCCAACCGACAGGGATCTCTGGAAACACCATATATTTT